This TCR beta chain derives from a study of cytomegalovirus exposure and HLA in healthy donors. Comment on this clone: Its antigen remains unidentified. This same CDR3 is encoded by further DNA sequences in the sample.

Germline loops: CDR1 MNHEY, CDR2 SVGAGI. The CDR3 sequence is 16 residues long. Germline trimming cut 0 bases from V and 3 bases from J; bases unmatched to any gene: 5. Study outcomes and limitations: CMV serostatus stood as the only immune exposure information on hand. Upon later analysis, HLA-associated TCR beta chains proved more clonally expanded than other, equally common chains.

Each of the donors was a healthy bone marrow donor. Nominally healthy donors provided the samples, though records likely missed some immune exposures. The PCR had 60 Vbeta and 13 Jbeta primers. Some clones are missing from TCRdb's copy, which holds only in-frame ones; the method was immunoSEQ multiplex PCR. Among about 140,000 clones listed, around 83% were seen once. V is TRBV6-5 and J is TRBJ1-3; TRBD1 agrees at 7 bases. Sequenced: PBMCs. The TCR was taken from a male donor in good health and CMV-seropositive. The CDR3, as DNA: TGTGCCAGCAGTTACTCACGACAGGGAGGTGGAAACACCATATATTTT. Protein sequence: CASSYSRQGGGNTIYF.